Below, 10 T cell receptor beta chains from the same sample are listed, as sequenced in a study of CD8+ T cells in alopecia areata. Extracted from the samples, RNA was reverse transcribed into cDNA to serve as the sequencing template. Method: immunoSEQ multiplex PCR; TCRdb's copy keeps in-frame clones and lacks some. The repertoire holds fewer than 200,000 clones, with approximately 65% as singletons. Here the sequenced sample was CD8+ T cells sorted from blood, taken at week 0. These TCRs come from a human donor with alopecia areata.

The rearrangement joins TRBV7-9 to TRBJ2-2; TRBD1 matches at 8 bases. The CDR3 length is 13 residues. The germline CDR1 and CDR2 sequences are SEHNR and FQNEAQ (reference sequence). The V segment lost 3 bases and the J segment 7 bases; nucleotides outside the gene matches: 1. The DNA of the CDR3 is TGTGCCAGCAGCTTCAGGGGGCTCGGGGAGCTGTTTTTT. Protein: CASSFRGLGELFF.

The chain carries TRBV13 and TRBJ2-7; D possibly corresponds to TRBD1 (6 bases). This CDR3 comprises 13 residues. Trimming took off 7 bases at V and 5 bases at J, with 15 bases between the two ends. Looked up from germline, CDR1 is PRHDT and CDR2 is FYEKMQ (reference sequence). CDR3: CASTRGRVNEQYF. As DNA, the CDR3 is TGTGCCAGCACCAGGGGCAGGGTGAACGAGCAGTACTTC.

This clone was observed a handful of times. The V and J genes are TRBV7-9 and TRBJ1-1, with D unclear. CDR1 and CDR2 from the germline V gene are SEHNR and FQNEAQ (reference sequence). V lost 5 bases and J lost 5, with 18 bases in between. This CDR3 is built from 15 residues. CDR3 sequence: CASSPALGRGTEAFF. The CDR3 DNA sequence: TGTGCCAGCAGCCCAGCGCTAGGGAGAGGGACTGAAGCTTTCTTT. The whole variable domain, filled in from reference TRBV7-9 and TRBJ1-1, reads DTGVSQNPRHKITKRGQNVTFRCDPISEHNRLYWYRQTLGQGPEFLTYFQNEAQLEKSRLLSDRFSAERPKGSFSTLEIQRTEQGDSAMYLCASSPALGRGTEAFFGQGTRLTVV.

This clone came up once. The rearrangement uses TRBV6-6 and TRBJ1-2, with 7 positions matching TRBD1. V shed 0 bases, J shed 4 bases, and the junction held 2 bases outside the gene matches. The germline V gene has CDR1 MNHNY and CDR2 SVGAGI (reference sequence). CDR3 length equals 14 residues. DNA of the CDR3: TGTGCCAGCAGTTACTCAGGGGGCCCCTATGGCTACACCTTC. This codes for CASSYSGGPYGYTF.

The chain carries TRBV7-9 and TRBJ1-1; D remains ambiguous. V gave up 7 bases and J gave up 3 bases, with 9 bases separating them. The germline gives CDR1 SEHNR, CDR2 FQNEAQ (reference sequence). This CDR3 has 12 amino acids. The CDR3 DNA reads TGTGCCAGCACCCCCGAGGACACTGAAGCTTTCTTT. Protein: CASTPEDTEAFF.

The chain couples TRBV5-1 to TRBJ2-3; the D is unclear. Trimming took off 4 bases at V and 2 bases at J, with 20 bases between the two ends. From germline, CDR1 is SGHRS and CDR2 YFSETQ. This CDR3 is 17 amino acids long. CDR3 DNA: TGCGCCAGCAGCCCCCTCCGAGACGGCATCTACACAGATACGCAGTATTTT. It encodes CASSPLRDGIYTDTQYF.

The V gene is TRBV13, the J gene TRBJ1-4; perhaps TRBD1 as D (6 bases). The germline V gene encodes CDR1 PRHDT and CDR2 FYEKMQ (reference sequence). CDR3 length equals 17 residues. V lost 5 bases, J lost 4 bases, and 20 bases lay in between. The CDR3 DNA follows: TGTGCCAGCAGCCCCTCCCCAGGGGCCAGGGGTAATGAAAAACTGTTTTTT. Residues: CASSPSPGARGNEKLFF.

This clone showed up just a few times. This rearrangement joins TRBV11-2 to TRBJ2-1; D may match TRBD1 or TRBD2 (5 bases each). The V gene's germline CDR1 is SGHAT and CDR2 FQNNGV. V was trimmed by 7 bases and J by 7 bases, leaving 14 bases between them. The CDR3 runs 13 residues. This chain's CDR3 is CASTRGARNEQFF. The CDR3 nucleotides are TGTGCCAGCACCCGGGGCGCTAGGAATGAGCAGTTCTTC.

The chain is built from TRBV25-1 and TRBJ1-5; D might be TRBD1 (5 bases). The germline V and J ends were trimmed by 2 bases and 3 bases, with 8 bases remaining between them. The CDR3 consists of 14 residues. CDR1 is MGHDK, CDR2 SYGVNS, per germline. Here the CDR3 DNA reads TGTGCCAGCAGTGAAGGGGGAATCAATCAGCCCCAGCATTTT. Its translation is CASSEGGINQPQHF.

The rearrangement joins TRBV30 to TRBJ2-1, with D tentatively TRBD2 (5 bases). Germline CDR1 is GTSNPN and CDR2 is SVGIG (reference sequence). Trimming pared 3 bases from V and 0 bases from J, leaving 9 bases between. The CDR3 contains 14 residues. For the CDR3, the DNA is TGTGCCTGGAGGGCCGGGAACTCCTACAATGAGCAGTTCTTC. Encoded protein: CAWRAGNSYNEQFF.